Listed below are T cell receptor beta chains from one sample, sequenced in a study of early T cells in non-severe SARS-CoV-2 infection. Via MiXCR, TCRdb re-called the 5' RACE reads, giving one row per CDR3 protein. Among approximately 47,000 distinct CDR3 sequences listed, less than 9.5% were seen once. The sequencing used whole blood, collected at baseline. The origin of the receptors is an adult who was a healthcare worker with PCR-confirmed SARS-CoV-2 infection or an uninfected control (not recorded which). Both conserved end residues are part of each CDR3. Fields, in order: J gene, D gene, clone size, V gene, CDR3 protein, CDR3 DNA. A D gene is named only where the DNA matches it firmly. Some rows have no size entry. The others give once, few or many, or a class for an expanded clone.

J: TRBJ2-2; D: NA; size: NA; V: TRBV2; CDR3: CAGGDTGNTGELFF; DNA: TGTGCCGGGGGAGATACAGGGAACACCGGGGAGCTGTTTTTT
J: TRBJ2-6; D: NA; size: few; V: TRBV29-1; CDR3: CSVQGTGANVLTF; DNA: TGCAGCGTTCAGGGGACTGGGGCCAACGTCCTGACTTTC
J: TRBJ2-1; D: TRBD2; size: few; V: TRBV19; CDR3: CASSILAGEDEQFF; DNA: TGTGCCAGTAGTATCTTAGCGGGAGAAGATGAGCAGTTCTTC
J: TRBJ1-5; D: NA; size: NA; V: TRBV19; CDR3: CASSNHQPQHF; DNA: TGTGCCAGTAGTAATCATCAGCCCCAGCATTTT
J: TRBJ2-5; D: TRBD1; size: NA; V: TRBV28; CDR3: CASSAGQGIQETQYF; DNA: TGTGCCAGCAGTGCGGGACAGGGGATCCAAGAGACCCAGTACTTC
J: TRBJ2-1; D: TRBD2; size: few; V: TRBV5-1; CDR3: CASSLTSGGASSEQFF; DNA: TGCGCCAGCAGCTTGACCAGCGGGGGGGCTTCATCTGAGCAGTTCTTC
J: TRBJ2-1; D: NA; size: few; V: TRBV7-9; CDR3: CASSFGDIDEQFF; DNA: TGTGCCAGCAGCTTCGGGGATATCGATGAGCAGTTCTTC
J: TRBJ2-7; D: TRBD2; size: many; V: TRBV2; CDR3: CASSGFGGLAYEQYF; DNA: TGTGCCAGCAGTGGGTTTGGGGGACTAGCCTACGAGCAGTACTTC
J: TRBJ2-1; D: NA; size: few; V: TRBV7-6; CDR3: CASTPGAGQGQFF; DNA: TGTGCCAGCACACCTGGGGCCGGGCAGGGGCAGTTCTTC
J: TRBJ1-2; D: NA; size: few; V: TRBV29-1; CDR3: CSVVGLSVAGTTNYGYTF; DNA: TGCAGCGTTGTGGGCTTGAGTGTAGCCGGGACAACTAACTATGGCTACACCTTC
J: TRBJ2-1; D: TRBD1; size: many; V: TRBV19; CDR3: CASTDAGGFYNEQFF; DNA: TGTGCCAGTACCGACGCAGGGGGCTTCTACAATGAGCAGTTCTTC
J: TRBJ2-7; D: NA; size: NA; V: TRBV29-1; CDR3: CSVSVGATFEQYF; DNA: TGCAGCGTCTCAGTCGGGGCCACCTTCGAGCAGTACTTC
J: TRBJ1-5; D: TRBD1; size: many; V: TRBV7-2; CDR3: CASSRDSVPSQPQHF; DNA: TGTGCCAGCAGCCGGGACAGTGTACCCAGTCAGCCCCAGCATTTT
J: TRBJ2-7; D: TRBD1; size: few; V: TRBV27; CDR3: CASSFTGATYEQYF; DNA: TGTGCCAGCAGTTTTACAGGGGCGACCTACGAGCAGTACTTC
J: TRBJ2-4; D: TRBD2; size: few; V: TRBV29-1; CDR3: CSVGGLAGQNIQYF; DNA: TGCAGCGTTGGGGGACTAGCGGGACAAAACATTCAGTACTTC
J: TRBJ2-1; D: NA; size: NA; V: TRBV7-2; CDR3: CASSLAVSTGGVYNEQFF; DNA: TGTGCCAGCAGCTTAGCGGTGTCTACGGGCGGGGTCTACAATGAGCAGTTCTTC
J: TRBJ1-1; D: NA; size: many; V: TRBV6-6; CDR3: CASSYLSTTEAFF; DNA: TGTGCCAGCAGTTACTTATCAACCACTGAAGCTTTCTTT
J: TRBJ1-4; D: NA; size: few; V: TRBV28; CDR3: CATRQANEKLFF; DNA: TGTGCCACCCGACAGGCTAATGAAAAACTGTTTTTT
J: TRBJ2-7; D: NA; size: NA; V: TRBV3-1; CDR3: CASSPGDLYEQYF; DNA: TGTGCCAGCAGCCCAGGGGACCTCTACGAGCAGTACTTC
J: TRBJ2-5; D: NA; size: few; V: TRBV5-5; CDR3: CASSLQGLETQYF; DNA: TGTGCCAGCAGCTTGCAGGGATTGGAGACCCAGTACTTC
J: TRBJ2-1; D: NA; size: NA; V: TRBV5-1; CDR3: CASSATANNEQFF; DNA: TGCGCCAGCAGCGCCACAGCGAACAATGAGCAGTTCTTC
J: TRBJ1-2; D: TRBD1; size: few; V: TRBV12-3/TRBV12-4; CDR3: CASSSRGQGNYGYTF; DNA: TGTGCCAGCAGTTCCCGCGGACAGGGGAACTATGGCTACACCTTC
J: TRBJ2-7; D: NA; size: NA; V: TRBV25-1; CDR3: CASTTNTAYEQYF; DNA: TGTGCCAGCACCACGAACACAGCTTACGAGCAGTACTTC
J: TRBJ1-2; D: NA; size: NA; V: TRBV25-1; CDR3: CASSEYRADGYTF; DNA: TGTGCCAGCAGTGAATACAGGGCGGATGGCTACACCTTC
J: TRBJ1-5; D: TRBD1; size: many; V: TRBV12-3/TRBV12-4; CDR3: CASSPQGETNQPQHF; DNA: TGTGCCAGCAGTCCACAGGGGGAGACGAATCAGCCCCAGCATTTT
J: TRBJ2-1; D: TRBD2; size: many; V: TRBV20-1; CDR3: CSARVEAGGYNEQFF; DNA: TGCAGTGCTAGAGTTGAAGCGGGAGGGTACAATGAGCAGTTCTTC
J: TRBJ2-7; D: TRBD1; size: many; V: TRBV6-6; CDR3: CASSYADRIYEQYF; DNA: TGTGCCAGCAGTTACGCGGACAGGATCTACGAGCAGTACTTC
J: TRBJ1-1; D: NA; size: few; V: TRBV12-3/TRBV12-4; CDR3: CASRSRGVEAFF; DNA: TGTGCCAGCAGGTCCCGGGGCGTTGAAGCTTTCTTT
J: TRBJ1-2; D: TRBD1; size: NA; V: TRBV27; CDR3: CASSSYQGAGGYTF; DNA: TGTGCCAGCAGTTCATATCAGGGGGCGGGCGGCTACACCTTC
J: TRBJ2-3; D: TRBD1; size: many; V: TRBV20-1; CDR3: CSADSTGGYGDTQYF; DNA: TGCAGTGCTGATTCCACAGGGGGCTATGGAGATACGCAGTATTTT
J: TRBJ2-1; D: TRBD2; size: many; V: TRBV3-1; CDR3: CASSQDSGAQRAEQFF; DNA: TGTGCCAGCAGCCAAGATAGCGGGGCCCAACGGGCTGAGCAGTTCTTC
J: TRBJ2-1; D: TRBD2; size: NA; V: TRBV12-3/TRBV12-4; CDR3: CASSSTSGGNEQFF; DNA: TGTGCCAGCAGTTCGACTAGCGGGGGCAATGAGCAGTTCTTC
J: TRBJ2-5; D: NA; size: NA; V: TRBV6-1; CDR3: CASSGGTVQETQYF; DNA: TGTGCCAGTTCCGGCGGGACAGTCCAAGAGACCCAGTACTTC
J: TRBJ1-4; D: NA; size: NA; V: TRBV7-2; CDR3: CASSLGQIMNEKLFF; DNA: TGTGCCAGCAGCTTGGGGCAGATAATGAATGAAAAACTGTTTTTT
J: TRBJ2-1; D: NA; size: few; V: TRBV28; CDR3: CASKFPDSSYNEQFF; DNA: TGTGCCAGCAAGTTCCCAGACAGTTCCTACAATGAGCAGTTCTTC
J: TRBJ1-6; D: NA; size: NA; V: TRBV7-9; CDR3: CASSLWKGGYNSPLHF; DNA: TGTGCCAGCAGCTTATGGAAGGGCGGTTATAATTCACCCCTCCACTTT
J: TRBJ2-2; D: NA; size: NA; V: TRBV19; CDR3: CASSITGLEGDTGELFF; DNA: TGTGCCAGTAGTATCACTGGGCTTGAAGGGGACACCGGGGAGCTGTTTTTT
J: TRBJ2-1; D: NA; size: many; V: TRBV6-2/TRBV6-3; CDR3: CASSSGQYNEQFF; DNA: TGTGCCAGCAGTTCCGGACAGTACAATGAGCAGTTCTTC
J: TRBJ2-5; D: NA; size: many; V: TRBV7-3; CDR3: CASSRDGSQETQYF; DNA: TGTGCCAGCAGCCGGGACGGATCACAAGAGACCCAGTACTTC
J: TRBJ2-2; D: NA; size: NA; V: TRBV5-1; CDR3: CASSLVGDLPNTGELFF; DNA: TGCGCCAGCAGCTTAGTAGGGGACCTACCCAACACCGGGGAGCTGTTTTTT
J: TRBJ1-1; D: NA; size: few; V: TRBV7-3; CDR3: CASSLQGINTEAFF; DNA: TGTGCCAGCAGCTTACAAGGGATCAACACTGAAGCTTTCTTT
J: TRBJ2-7; D: NA; size: few; V: TRBV7-6; CDR3: CASSLGSLPYEQYF; DNA: TGTGCCAGCAGCTTAGGATCACTACCCTACGAGCAGTACTTC
J: TRBJ2-1; D: NA; size: NA; V: TRBV18; CDR3: CASSQFLADDEQFF; DNA: TGTGCCAGCTCACAATTCTTAGCCGACGATGAGCAGTTCTTC
J: TRBJ1-2; D: NA; size: many; V: TRBV20-1; CDR3: CSARADDSYGYTF; DNA: TGCAGTGCTAGAGCCGATGACAGCTATGGCTACACCTTC
J: TRBJ2-5; D: TRBD1; size: few; V: TRBV12-3/TRBV12-4; CDR3: CASSFGDRATQYF; DNA: TGTGCCAGCAGTTTCGGTGACAGGGCTACCCAGTACTTC
J: TRBJ2-3; D: NA; size: NA; V: TRBV5-1; CDR3: CASSWSGYTDTQYF; DNA: TGCGCCAGCAGCTGGAGTGGTTACACAGATACGCAGTATTTT
J: TRBJ2-5; D: TRBD2; size: few; V: TRBV20-1; CDR3: CSALQGGGAQETQYF; DNA: TGCAGTGCCCTGCAAGGCGGGGGGGCCCAAGAGACCCAGTACTTC
J: TRBJ2-7; D: NA; size: NA; V: TRBV6-5; CDR3: CASSYSRTKVISYEQYF; DNA: TGTGCCAGCAGTTACTCGAGAACGAAGGTAATCTCCTACGAGCAGTACTTC
J: TRBJ1-4; D: NA; size: NA; V: TRBV18; CDR3: CASSPRQLVEKLFF; DNA: TGTGCCAGCTCACCTCGACAGCTCGTCGAAAAACTGTTTTTT
J: TRBJ2-4; D: TRBD2; size: NA; V: TRBV6-2/TRBV6-3; CDR3: CASSPGTRGAKNIQYF; DNA: TGTGCCAGCAGTCCGGGGACTAGAGGAGCGAAAAACATTCAGTACTTC
J: TRBJ1-5; D: NA; size: many; V: TRBV12-3/TRBV12-4; CDR3: CASSFRVGTVNQPQHF; DNA: TGTGCCAGCAGTTTTCGGGTGGGGACGGTCAATCAGCCCCAGCATTTT
J: TRBJ1-1; D: NA; size: many; V: TRBV6-6; CDR3: CASSYSIGTEAFF; DNA: TGTGCCAGCAGTTACTCGATAGGGACTGAAGCTTTCTTT
J: TRBJ2-5; D: NA; size: NA; V: TRBV9; CDR3: CASSVGGGQETQYF; DNA: TGTGCCAGCAGCGTAGGTGGGGGTCAAGAGACCCAGTACTTC
J: TRBJ2-7; D: TRBD2; size: many; V: TRBV14; CDR3: CASSQQLAGYEQYF; DNA: TGTGCCAGCAGCCAACAACTAGCGGGGTACGAGCAGTACTTC
J: TRBJ1-1; D: NA; size: few; V: TRBV12-3/TRBV12-4; CDR3: CASIRPPGNTEAFF; DNA: TGTGCCAGCATCCGACCGCCAGGGAACACTGAAGCTTTCTTT